Following are 17 T cell receptor beta chains from one sample sequenced in a study of blood T cell repertoires in COVID-19. Only in-frame clones appear in the TCRdb table, and some are missing; sequencing was by immunoSEQ multiplex PCR. The sample includes fewer than 250,000 clones, roughly 84% of them seen just once. Sequences were obtained from peripheral blood. These receptors all come from a human donor in a cohort sampled during active COVID-19.

J is TRBJ2-2 and V is TRBV11-2; possibly TRBD1 for D (6 bases). Germline loops: CDR1 SGHAT, CDR2 FQNNGV. Trimming cost V 2 bases and J 1 base, with 17 bases left between them. The CDR3 length is 18 residues. The CDR3 reads CASSLTPMTGWNTGELFF. The CDR3 region has the DNA TGTGCCAGCAGCTTAACCCCAATGACAGGCTGGAACACCGGGGAGCTGTTTTTT.

This rearrangement joins TRBV9 to TRBJ2-1, with 10 nucleotides matching TRBD2. Germline CDR1 and CDR2: SGDLS and YYNGEE. This CDR3 is built from 14 residues. J lost 4 bases, V lost 4 bases, and 2 bases had no gene match. In DNA form, the CDR3 reads TGTGCCAGCAGCACTAGCGGGGCATACAATGAGCAGTTCTTC. This encodes CASSTSGAYNEQFF.

V and J are TRBV27 and TRBJ2-5; tentative D call: TRBD2 (5 bases). The CDR3 runs 15 residues. Germline CDR1 and CDR2: MNHEY and SMNVEV (reference sequence). Trimming shortened V by 7 bases and J by 2 bases, and 17 bases separated the two germline ends. The CDR3 DNA reads TGTGCCAGCACCCTAACCAGCGGCAGGCAAGAGACCCAGTACTTC. Translating it yields CASTLTSGRQETQYF.

The rearrangement links TRBV2 to TRBJ2-5; 7 positions agree with TRBD1. Germline values: CDR1 SNHLY, CDR2 FYNNEI. This CDR3 region has 12 residues. Trimming cost V 6 bases and J 4 bases; bases outside gene matches: 2. The CDR3 loop is CASRAGGETQYF. CDR3 nucleotide sequence: TGTGCCAGCAGGGCAGGGGGAGAGACCCAGTACTTC.

This sequence joins TRBV10-3 and TRBJ1-2; the D is unclear. V lost 2 bases, J lost 4 bases, and 5 bases lay in between. The CDR3 covers 12 residues. Per the germline V gene, CDR1 is ENHRY and CDR2 is SYGVKD. The CDR3: CAISETVYGYTF. In nucleotides, the CDR3 is TGTGCCATCAGTGAGACAGTCTATGGCTACACCTTC.

The chain is built from TRBV7-9 and TRBJ2-1; D perhaps matches TRBD2 (7 bases). The V end lost 4 bases, the J end lost 9 bases, and 16 bases lay between the germline ends. Germline values: CDR1 SEHNR, CDR2 FQNEAQ (reference sequence). This CDR3 region has 14 residues. CDR3 loop: CASSSPHREGEQFF. DNA for the CDR3: TGTGCCAGCAGCTCGCCCCACAGGGAGGGTGAGCAGTTCTTC.

The gene calls are TRBV28 and TRBJ2-5; 10 nucleotides agree with TRBD1. This CDR3 has 15 amino acids. CDR1 MDHEN and CDR2 SYDVKM come from the germline V gene. After removal of 6 bases from V and 5 bases from J, the junction contained 9 bases not matched to a gene. The CDR3 region is CASRSGTGAWETQYF. CDR3 bases: TGTGCCAGCAGATCAGGGACAGGGGCATGGGAGACCCAGTACTTC. The full variable domain, rest sourced from reference TRBV28 and TRBJ2-5, is DVKVTQSSRYLVKRTGEKVFLECVQDMDHENMFWYRQDPGLGLRLIYFSYDVKMKEKGDIPEGYSVSREKKERFSLILESASTNQTSMYLCASRSGTGAWETQYFGPGTRLLVL.

J is TRBJ2-5 and V is TRBV27, with D perhaps TRBD1 (7 bases). CDR1 is MNHEY, CDR2 SMNVEV, per germline (reference sequence). The CDR3 totals 15 residues. Trimming left V 6 bases short and J 2 bases short, with 16 bases between. Here the CDR3 DNA reads TGTGCCAGCAGCCGGGACAGACGGGGGCAAGAGACCCAGTACTTC. It encodes CASSRDRRGQETQYF.

The genes are TRBV29-1 and TRBJ1-1; 10 nucleotides line up with TRBD1. The germline V gene has CDR1 SQVTM and CDR2 ANQGSEA. V shed 6 bases and J 4 bases; nucleotides not matched to a gene: 5. There are 13 residues in the CDR3. The chain's CDR3 is CSVTGGLSTEAFF. For the CDR3, the DNA is TGCAGCGTGACAGGGGGCTTGAGCACTGAAGCTTTCTTT.

The chain recombines TRBV25-1 with TRBJ1-4; D gene unclear. Germline values: CDR1 MGHDK, CDR2 SYGVNS. Trimming left V 0 bases short and J 3 bases short, with 5 bases between. CDR3 length: 14 amino acids. The DNA for the CDR3 is TGTGCCAGCAGTGAATATGAGTCTAATGAAAAACTGTTTTTT. Residues: CASSEYESNEKLFF.

This clone was counted a few times. The chain combines TRBV7-2 with TRBJ2-1, with D tentatively TRBD2 (6 bases). V was clipped by 6 bases and J by 7 bases, with 16 bases between them. The CDR3 length is 14 residues. Looked up from germline, CDR1 is SGHTA and CDR2 is FQGNSA. CDR3 amino acids: CASRLAPNWNEQFF. CDR3 nucleotide sequence: TGTGCCAGCAGACTAGCCCCTAACTGGAATGAGCAGTTCTTC.

The chain couples TRBV5-1 to TRBJ1-1, with a possible D match to TRBD1 (6 bases). This CDR3 is built from 15 residues. Germline lookup yields CDR1 SGHRS and CDR2 YFSETQ. The V and J ends lost 0 bases and 4 bases respectively, with 13 bases between them. The CDR3 sequence is CASSLARGGPTEAFF. CDR3 nucleotide sequence: TGCGCCAGCAGCTTGGCCCGGGGGGGGCCCACTGAAGCTTTCTTT. The variable domain in full, completed from reference TRBV5-1 and TRBJ1-1, reads KAGVTQTPRYLIKTRGQQVTLSCSPISGHRSVSWYQQTPGQGLQFLFEYFSETQRNKGNFPGRFSGRQFSNSRSEMNVSTLELGDSALYLCASSLARGGPTEAFFGQGTRLTVV.

The J gene is TRBJ2-5, the V gene TRBV2; D gene uncertain. Germline V gene lookup returns CDR1 SNHLY and CDR2 FYNNEI. The CDR3 is 13 residues long. Trimming removed 1 base from V and 7 bases from J, with 10 bases in between. The CDR3 DNA follows: TGTGCCAGCAGTGAAGACGGTCTGAGGACCCAGTACTTC. Its protein product is CASSEDGLRTQYF.

The rearrangement joins TRBV28 to TRBJ1-2; no clear D. Germline CDR1 reads MDHEN; CDR2 reads SYDVKM. V gave up 2 bases and J gave up 7 bases, with 8 bases separating them. This CDR3 spans 12 amino acids. The DNA of the CDR3 is TGTGCCAGCAGTTTACCCCCTTTTGGCTACACCTTC. It yields the protein CASSLPPFGYTF.

V is TRBV6-5 and J is TRBJ1-3, with D uncertain. CDR1 is MNHEY, CDR2 SVGAGI, per germline. The V end lost 0 bases, the J end lost 4 bases, and 13 bases lay between the germline ends. The CDR3 contains 16 residues. The chain's CDR3 is CASSYSIWAPGNTIYF. Written as DNA, the CDR3 is TGTGCCAGCAGTTACTCGATTTGGGCTCCAGGAAACACCATATATTTT.

This clone was seen a handful of times. The CDR3 DNA follows: TGTGCCAGCAGTTCTCGACAGATCATCGGGGAGCTGTTTTTT. This translates into CASSSRQIIGELFF. The V and J genes are TRBV27 and TRBJ2-2; D is possibly TRBD1 (5 bases). The CDR3 consists of 14 residues. Trimming took 4 bases from V and 7 from J, leaving 13 bases between them. The V gene's germline CDR1 is MNHEY and CDR2 SMNVEV (reference sequence).

The chain recombines TRBV18 with TRBJ1-2; TRBD1 matches 7 bases. Trimming cost V 3 bases and J 6 bases; bases outside gene matches: 25. CDR1 is KGHSH, CDR2 LQKENI, per germline. CDR3 length: 20 amino acids. The DNA for the CDR3 is TGTGCCAGCTCACCGCTCTCGCCAGGGGGGATGTCAATCGATTTGAATGGCTACACCTTC. Encoded protein: CASSPLSPGGMSIDLNGYTF.